This T cell receptor beta chain was obtained from a study of blood T cell repertoires in COVID-19. Study-level information: Whether acute or convalescent, the COVID-19 samples came from the United States, Italy and Spain. From T cells, B-cell-depleted T cells, or PBMCs came the material, which was cDNA or gDNA.

This CDR3 has 16 residues. Trimming cost V 3 bases and J 0 bases, with 14 bases left between them. The V gene's germline CDR1 is MGHRA and CDR2 YSYEKL. Produced via immunoSEQ multiplex PCR; TCRdb's table is partial and in-frame only. Of almost 85,000 clones listed, around 89% are singletons. This chain connects TRBV4-1 to TRBJ1-1, with D possibly matching TRBD1 (5 bases). The sequence was obtained from a woman in her forties or fifties with acute COVID-19. The sequencing input was PBMCs or T cells enriched from blood (not recorded which). This chain's CDR3 is CASSHPMGQMNTEAFF. CDR3 in DNA: TGCGCCAGCAGCCATCCCATGGGGCAGATGAACACTGAAGCTTTCTTT.